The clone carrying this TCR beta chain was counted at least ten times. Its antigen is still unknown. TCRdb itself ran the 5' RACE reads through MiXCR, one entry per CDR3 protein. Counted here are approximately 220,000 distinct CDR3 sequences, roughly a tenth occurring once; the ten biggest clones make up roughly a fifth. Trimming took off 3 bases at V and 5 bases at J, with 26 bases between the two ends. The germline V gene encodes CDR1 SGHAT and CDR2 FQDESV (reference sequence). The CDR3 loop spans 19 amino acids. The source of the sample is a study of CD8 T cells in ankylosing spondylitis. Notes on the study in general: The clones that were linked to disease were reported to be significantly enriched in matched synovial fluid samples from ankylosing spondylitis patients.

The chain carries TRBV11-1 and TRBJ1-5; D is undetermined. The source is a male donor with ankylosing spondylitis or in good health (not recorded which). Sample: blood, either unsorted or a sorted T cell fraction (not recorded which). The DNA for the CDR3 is TGTGCCAGCAGCTTGGAACGCGGCAGCCACTCGATTGCTGATCAGCCCCAGCATTTT. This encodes CASSLERGSHSIADQPQHF.